These T cell receptor beta chains were read from a single sample in a study of shared clonotypes between healthy human individuals. Assay used: immunoSEQ multiplex PCR; TCRdb lists only in-frame clones, some missing. This table holds about 2 million clones, about 95% found once. The sequenced sample consisted of naive CD8+ T cells sorted from blood. Every receptor here comes from a man aged 18 to 35 in good health. Both conserved end residues are part of each CDR3. A D gene is named only where the DNA matches it firmly. The size of a clone is reported for some rows only, either as once, few or many, or as a class for expanded clones.

J | length | D | size | V | CDR3 | DNA
TRBJ2-7 | 14 | NA | NA | TRBV11-2 | CASSLGSAVYEQYF | TGTGCCAGCAGCTTAGGATCTGCGGTTTACGAGCAGTACTTC
TRBJ2-5 | 14 | NA | NA | TRBV4-1 | CASSQGPGAETQYF | TGCGCCAGCAGCCAAGGACCGGGGGCCGAGACCCAGTACTTC
TRBJ2-1 | 13 | NA | NA | TRBV5-1 | CASSWTPWDEQFF | TGCGCCAGCAGCTGGACTCCTTGGGATGAGCAGTTCTTC
TRBJ2-2 | 18 | NA | NA | TRBV7-9 | CASSLAGQGTGSSGELFF | TGTGCCAGCAGCTTAGCCGGCCAAGGGACGGGTTCCTCCGGGGAGCTGTTTTTT
TRBJ1-2 | 11 | NA | once | TRBV6-1 | CASSEGAPEDF | TGTGCCAGCAGTGAGGGGGCCCCCGAGGATTTC
TRBJ2-2 | 17 | NA | NA | TRBV5-6 | CASILHPGGGITGELFF | TGTGCCAGCATCCTGCATCCGGGTGGGGGTATCACCGGGGAGCTGTTTTTT
TRBJ2-7 | 15 | NA | NA | TRBV4-2 | CASSQEKGSTYEQYF | TGTGCCAGCAGCCAAGAGAAGGGTTCAACCTACGAGCAGTACTTC
TRBJ2-3 | 16 | TRBD2 | NA | TRBV27 | CASSSPGLADTDTQYF | TGTGCCAGCAGTTCTCCGGGACTAGCGGACACAGATACGCAGTATTTT
TRBJ2-1 | 17 | TRBD2 | once | TRBV2 | CASSEGPVAGGNNEQFF | TGTGCCAGCAGTGAGGGCCCCGTAGCGGGAGGCAACAATGAGCAGTTCTTC
TRBJ1-4 | 16 | NA | NA | TRBV11-2 | CASSFDPRDPNEKLFF | TGTGCCAGCAGCTTTGACCCCAGGGACCCTAATGAAAAACTGTTTTTT
TRBJ2-7 | 13 | TRBD1 | NA | TRBV7-9 | CASSPGQIYEQYF | TGTGCCAGCAGCCCGGGACAGATTTACGAGCAGTACTTC
TRBJ2-1 | 18 | TRBD2 | NA | TRBV29-1 | CSVEGTDIVGTRLNEQFF | TGCAGCGTTGAAGGGACAGATATTGTGGGGACTAGGCTGAATGAGCAGTTCTTC
TRBJ1-2 | 16 | NA | NA | TRBV9 | CASSVLSGGTNYGYTF | TGTGCCAGCAGCGTCCTCTCGGGGGGGACTAACTATGGCTACACCTTC
TRBJ2-7 | 15 | NA | NA | TRBV12-5 | CASGVAPRPKYEQYF | TGTGCTAGTGGTGTGGCCCCGCGACCGAAGTACGAGCAGTACTTC
TRBJ1-2 | 15 | NA | NA | TRBV7-8 | CASSLVGGISYGYTF | TGTGCCAGCAGCTTAGTTGGAGGGATAAGCTATGGCTACACCTTC
TRBJ2-5 | 14 | NA | NA | TRBV10-1 | CASSGEGGTETQYF | TGCGCCAGCAGTGGCGAAGGGGGGACGGAGACCCAGTACTTC
TRBJ2-1 | 17 | NA | NA | TRBV5-1 | CASSPGQPGGSYNEQFF | TGCGCCAGCAGCCCCGGACAGCCCGGGGGCTCCTACAATGAGCAGTTCTTC
TRBJ2-7 | 11 | NA | once | TRBV13 | CASSLGREQYF | TGTGCCAGCAGCCTCGGGCGGGAGCAGTACTTC
TRBJ1-5 | 14 | NA | NA | TRBV4-3 | CASSQDRLLQPQHF | TGCGCCAGCAGCCAAGACAGGTTACTACAGCCCCAGCATTTT
TRBJ1-1 | 14 | NA | NA | TRBV13 | CASSQQGMNTEAFF | TGTGCCAGCAGTCAGCAGGGAATGAACACTGAAGCTTTCTTT
TRBJ1-5 | 13 | NA | once | TRBV5-6 | CASSPRGMEPQHF | TGTGCCAGCAGCCCCAGGGGTATGGAACCCCAGCATTTT
TRBJ2-7 | 16 | NA | NA | TRBV15 | CATSREIGDGSYEQYF | TGTGCCACCAGCAGAGAAATCGGTGACGGCTCCTACGAGCAGTACTTC
TRBJ2-3 | 14 | TRBD2 | NA | TRBV5-1 | CASSLELAGDTQYF | TGCGCCAGCAGCTTGGAACTAGCGGGAGATACGCAGTATTTT
TRBJ2-1 | 13 | NA | NA | TRBV5-4 | CASSPPSYNEQFF | TGTGCCAGCAGCCCCCCCAGTTATAATGAGCAGTTCTTC
TRBJ1-1 | 14 | NA | NA | TRBV27 | CASSLIQGNTEAFF | TGTGCCAGCAGTTTAATTCAGGGGAACACTGAAGCTTTCTTT
TRBJ1-3 | 17 | TRBD1 | NA | TRBV5-3 | CARSLPKQGANGNTIYF | TGTGCCAGAAGCTTGCCAAAACAGGGGGCGAATGGAAACACCATATATTTT
TRBJ2-7 | 15 | NA | NA | TRBV5-6 | CASSFPRELSYEQYF | TGTGCCAGCAGCTTCCCCCGGGAACTTTCCTACGAGCAGTACTTC
TRBJ1-1 | 17 | TRBD1 | NA | TRBV5-1 | CASSLEPWDRGNTEAFF | TGCGCCAGCAGCTTGGAGCCCTGGGACAGGGGGAACACTGAAGCTTTCTTT
TRBJ2-5 | 14 | NA | NA | TRBV5-8 | CASSLGVGGETQYF | TGTGCCAGCAGCTTGGGGGTTGGAGGGGAGACCCAGTACTTC
TRBJ2-3 | 15 | NA | NA | TRBV9 | CASSAGGTTSDTQYF | TGTGCCAGCAGCGCCGGTGGGACAACGAGCGATACGCAGTATTTT
TRBJ2-7 | 15 | NA | NA | TRBV19 | CASSIGADGQYEQYF | TGTGCCAGTAGTATAGGTGCCGACGGTCAATACGAGCAGTACTTC
TRBJ2-2 | 13 | NA | NA | TRBV7-9 | CASSPSVTGELFF | TGTGCCAGCAGCCCATCCGTGACCGGGGAGCTGTTTTTT
TRBJ1-2 | 17 | TRBD1 | NA | TRBV14 | CASSPPRTGRFFYGYTF | TGTGCCAGCAGCCCACCCCGGACAGGGAGGTTTTTCTATGGCTACACCTTC
TRBJ2-2 | 11 | NA | once | TRBV19 | CASSSYGELFF | TGTGCCAGTAGTAGTTACGGGGAGCTGTTTTTT
TRBJ2-7 | 13 | NA | few | TRBV27 | CASSLSAPYEQYF | TGTGCCAGCAGTTTATCGGCACCCTACGAGCAGTACTTC
TRBJ2-7 | 14 | NA | NA | TRBV19 | CASSIGARAYEQYF | TGTGCCAGTAGTATTGGTGCGAGGGCCTACGAGCAGTACTTC
TRBJ1-4 | 15 | TRBD1 | NA | TRBV10-3 | CAISRPRGTNEKLFF | TGTGCCATCAGCCGACCCAGGGGGACTAATGAAAAACTGTTTTTT